The clone carrying this T cell receptor beta chain was found a few times. Its target is unknown. J was trimmed by 4 bases and V by 10 bases; bases with no gene match: 9. The CDR3 spans 14 residues. Germline V gene data show CDR1 as MNHNY and CDR2 as SVGAGI (reference sequence). This specimen comes from a study of beta chain features in type 1 diabetes. Expressed TCRB transcripts were sequenced because the isolated RNA had all been reverse transcribed beforehand. Assay used: immunoSEQ multiplex PCR; TCRdb lists only in-frame clones, some missing. The data hold about 650,000 clones, with around an eighth observed a single time. Overall study results and limits: For type 1 diabetes patients, VDJ junctions showed fewer insertions and more deletions. Researchers report that Type 1 diabetes patients had moderately but significantly shorter TCRB CDR3s across all four CD4+ subsets. Resolution of whether HLA type affects TCRB rearrangement was not achieved here.

Averaging approximately 0.11 L, one heparinised blood draw came from each individual donor. Via CD45RO/CCR7/CD25/CD127/CD95/CD27, cells of the CD4+ naive, central memory, regulatory and stem cell-like memory subsets were sorted. The clonotype originates from a man aged 25-40 years with type 1 diabetes. The V gene is TRBV6-6, the J gene TRBJ2-3; TRBD2 aligns across 9 bases. Sequencing was performed on naive CD4+ T cells from blood. The CDR3 DNA reads as TGTGCCATACAGCCGGGACTAGCTCCAGATACGCAGTATTTT. Its protein product is CAIQPGLAPDTQYF.